These T cell receptor beta chains were read from a single sample in a study of breast tumors, draining lymph nodes, adjacent tissues. Via MiXCR, TCRdb re-called the multiplex PCR reads, giving one row per CDR3 protein. The sample lists more than 85,000 distinct CDR3 sequences; around 21% were seen once. The specimen sequenced was axillary lymph node tissue. The receptor source for this set is a female donor with breast cancer. Some clones in this sample may be carry-over from other donors' samples. Both conserved end residues are part of each CDR3.

v_gene,j_gene,CDR3aa
TRBV6-5,TRBJ1-5,CASSAQGVGQPQHF
TRBV24-1,TRBJ1-2,CATETTGGAGNYGYTF
TRBV27,TRBJ2-2,CASSSTSGSYAGELFF
TRBV6-6,TRBJ1-2,CASSTLGDRVRNTYGYTF
TRBV19,TRBJ1-2,CASSMRGHIYGYTF
TRBV9,TRBJ2-1,CASSVGAGAFSEQFF
TRBV27,TRBJ2-3,CASSLGQGAIEYF
TRBV11-3,TRBJ2-3,CASLGGTSGTTDTQYF
TRBV6-5,TRBJ2-1,CASSYSVASSGGYNEQFF
TRBV6-4,TRBJ1-5,CASSQGPEPQHF
TRBV13,TRBJ1-2,CASSPGRWKIYGYTF
TRBV29-1,TRBJ2-2,CRVEDGSGRAGELFF
TRBV6-2/TRBV6-3,TRBJ1-3,CASSYSTGASQADTIYF
TRBV9,TRBJ2-3,CASARGATDTQYF
TRBV5-1,TRBJ2-3,CASSLASGASTDTQYF
TRBV19,TRBJ1-2,CASRAQGNYGYTF
TRBV2,TRBJ1-6,CASSADYSYSPLHF
TRBV14,TRBJ1-5,CASSPLGVNQPQHF
TRBV7-9,TRBJ1-6,CASSLAGDSPLHF
TRBV5-1,TRBJ2-2,CASSDLRTGELFF
TRBV19,TRBJ1-4,CASSIAFASIKEKLFF
TRBV11-2,TRBJ1-4,CASSGEPRGRADEKLFF
TRBV7-3,TRBJ1-1,CASSLIPGGSTEAFF
TRBV7-9,TRBJ2-7,CASSLAPHEQYF
TRBV6-5,TRBJ1-5,CASSYGASNQPQHF
TRBV27,TRBJ2-5,CASSLTSGRYETQYF
TRBV27,TRBJ2-6,CASSSHQGTGANVLTF
TRBV19,TRBJ2-5,CVSMQGETQYF
TRBV7-3,TRBJ2-2,CASNTGEPGELFF
TRBV2,TRBJ2-7,CASSETPGQYEQYF
TRBV20-1,TRBJ2-7,CSARDWAGITYEQYF
TRBV7-2,TRBJ2-7,CASRLAPSSYEQYF
TRBV30,TRBJ1-2,CAWSPQGDGYTF
TRBV20-1,TRBJ2-7,CSARPTGTSGYEQYF
TRBV7-8,TRBJ1-5,CASSAGSGSLTNQPQHF
TRBV20-1,TRBJ1-2,CSASDIYGYTF
TRBV30,TRBJ2-1,CAWSWGLAGGGEQFF
TRBV20-1,TRBJ2-1,CSAGRRNHEQFF
TRBV5-1,TRBJ1-3,CASSLAITGGNTIYF
TRBV4-1,TRBJ2-2,CASSQQSPGTGELFF
TRBV12-3/TRBV12-4,TRBJ2-4,CASSLPALAKNIQYF
TRBV5-4,TRBJ1-2,CASSTGGTGGRYGYTF
TRBV4-2,TRBJ1-2,CASSQGQSLYGYTF
TRBV18,TRBJ1-5,CASSPQYQGGQPQHF
TRBV6-6,TRBJ2-5,CASSNRDRDFRETQYF
TRBV6-2/TRBV6-3,TRBJ2-7,CASSYGTGTGGYEQYF